The next 14 T cell receptor beta chains were all read from a single sample in a study of cytomegalovirus exposure and HLA in healthy donors. Vbeta (60) and Jbeta (13) primers were used in the PCR. TCRdb keeps only in-frame clones here, not all; method: immunoSEQ multiplex PCR. This table holds 160,000 or so clones, 84% found once. Sequenced: PBMCs. These TCRs come from a man aged 25-45 years in good health and CMV-seronegative.

The chain is built from TRBV5-1 and TRBJ2-3; 7 nucleotides agree with TRBD2. The ends lost 5 bases at V and 1 base at J; junction bases unmatched: 7. The CDR3 runs 15 residues. Germline loops: CDR1 SGHRS, CDR2 YFSETQ. CDR3 in amino acids: CASSTAGMGTDTQYF. DNA of the CDR3: TGCGCCAGCAGTACAGCGGGGATGGGCACAGATACGCAGTATTTT.

This rearrangement joins TRBV10-1 to TRBJ1-5, with D possibly being TRBD1 (6 bases). The V and J ends lost 10 bases and 1 base respectively, with 14 bases between them. The length of the CDR3 is 14 residues. Per germline, CDR1 WNHNN and CDR2 SYGVQD (reference sequence). In nucleotides, the CDR3 is TGCGCCATCAGCCGGGGGGGCAGCAATCAGCCCCAGCATTTT. This encodes CAISRGGSNQPQHF.

The V call is TRBV6-1, the J call TRBJ2-2; the D gene is possibly TRBD1 (5 bases). Germline CDR1 is MNHNS and CDR2 is SASEGT. Trimming took 6 bases from V and 6 from J, leaving 11 bases between them. This CDR3 contains 13 residues. The CDR3 reads CASRLQGAGELFF. The CDR3 DNA reads as TGTGCCAGCAGGCTCCAGGGTGCCGGGGAGCTGTTTTTT.

The chain couples TRBV5-1 to TRBJ1-3; perhaps TRBD1 as D (6 bases). The V gene lost 4 bases and the J gene lost 0 bases, with 11 bases spanning the gap. Germline CDR1 reads SGHRS; CDR2 reads YFSETQ. This CDR3 has 15 residues. CDR3 bases: TGCGCCAGCAGCCGGCAGGGGCCCTCTGGAAACACCATATATTTT. Translating gives CASSRQGPSGNTIYF.

This clone has a single count. The chain is built from TRBV18 and TRBJ2-1; D gene unclear. The CDR3 loop spans 15 amino acids. With 3 bases removed from V and 2 bases from J, the gap between germline ends came to 11 bases. The germline V gene has CDR1 KGHSH and CDR2 LQKENI. As DNA, the CDR3 is TGTGCCAGCTCACCTAGCTCCCACCCCTACAATGAGCAGTTCTTC. It codes for CASSPSSHPYNEQFF.

In nucleotides, the CDR3 is TGTGCCAGCAGCCTCCAGGGGGCGCCCGGCTACACCTTC. Amino acids: CASSLQGAPGYTF. The chain links TRBV5-4 to TRBJ1-2; TRBD1 aligns across 8 bases. The CDR3 totals 13 residues. Trimming removed 4 bases from V and 8 bases from J; junction bases left unmatched: 7. Looked up from germline, CDR1 is SGHNT and CDR2 is YYREEE (reference sequence).

This clone was seen only a few times. J is TRBJ2-7 and V is TRBV9; D uncertain. V was cut by 4 bases and J by 6 bases, with 11 bases left in between. Germline V gene data show CDR1 as SGDLS and CDR2 as YYNGEE. The CDR3 has 12 residues. The CDR3 spells CASSPFGREQYF. The CDR3 region has the DNA TGTGCCAGCAGCCCGTTCGGTCGCGAGCAGTACTTC. Full variable domain (outside the CDR3, taken from reference TRBV9 and TRBJ2-7): DSGVTQTPKHLITATGQRVTLRCSPRSGDLSVYWYQQSLDQGLQFLIQYYNGEERAKGNILERFSAQQFPDLHSELNLSSLELGDSALYFCASSPFGREQYFGPGTRLTVT.

The rearrangement links TRBV19 to TRBJ1-1; D gene unclear. Germline CDR1 and CDR2: LNHDA and SQIVND (reference sequence). Between the trimmed V and J ends, which lost 7 bases and 4 bases, there was a span of 16 bases. The CDR3 is 14 residues long. The CDR3 sequence is CASTDAGRPTEAFF. As DNA, the CDR3 is TGTGCCAGTACTGATGCAGGAAGACCCACTGAAGCTTTCTTT.

The chain is built from TRBV5-8 and TRBJ2-1; a possible D gene is TRBD1 (5 bases). The CDR3 has 17 amino acids. Between the trimmed V and J ends, which lost 4 bases and 3 bases, there was a span of 20 bases. Germline assignment: CDR1 SGHTS and CDR2 YDEGEE. The CDR3 region is CASSPSMGLDSYNEQFF. The CDR3 DNA is TGTGCCAGCAGCCCGAGCATGGGGCTAGATAGCTACAATGAGCAGTTCTTC. Full variable domain (missing parts from reference TRBV5-8 and TRBJ2-1): EAGVTQSPTHLIKTRGQQATLRCSPISGHTSVYWYQQALGLGLQFLLWYDEGEERNRGNFPPRFSGRQFPNYSSELNVNALELEDSALYLCASSPSMGLDSYNEQFFGPGTRLTVL.

The sample holds one count of this clone. The V call is TRBV30, the J call TRBJ2-7; tentatively, D is TRBD2 (5 bases). Per germline, CDR1 GTSNPN and CDR2 SVGIG (reference sequence). This CDR3 region has 13 residues. The V end lost 3 bases, the J end lost 2 bases, and 11 bases lay between the germline ends. The CDR3 sequence: CAWSRRDPYEQYF. DNA for the CDR3: TGTGCCTGGAGCCGTCGGGATCCCTACGAGCAGTACTTC.

The chain couples TRBV6-5 to TRBJ1-2; possibly TRBD1 for D (5 bases). V lost 6 bases, J lost 3 bases, and 11 bases lay in between. Germline-derived CDR1 and CDR2 are MNHEY and SVGAGI. The length of the CDR3 is 13 residues. CDR3 coding DNA: TGTGCCAGCAGCAGGGATGTTTACTATGGCTACACCTTC. Its translation is CASSRDVYYGYTF.

V gene TRBV7-9 combines with J gene TRBJ2-1; 9 nucleotides align to TRBD1. CDR1 and CDR2 from the germline V gene are SEHNR and FQNEAQ (reference sequence). V shed 4 bases, J shed 3 bases, and the junction held 13 bases outside the gene matches. This CDR3 is 18 amino acids long. The DNA of the CDR3 is TGTGCCAGCAGCTGGGACAGGGCGGCCAAGACGAGCTACAATGAGCAGTTCTTC. Translated, it gives CASSWDRAAKTSYNEQFF.

The chain is built from TRBV18 and TRBJ2-6; no definite D call. This CDR3 spans 13 amino acids. Between the trimmed V and J ends, which lost 6 bases and 2 bases, there was a span of 5 bases. Germline V gene data show CDR1 as KGHSH and CDR2 as LQKENI. The CDR3, as DNA: TGTGCCAGCTCCCATCCTGGGGCCAACGTCCTGACTTTC. This encodes CASSHPGANVLTF.

This chain connects TRBV19 to TRBJ2-7; D might be TRBD1 (6 bases). Between the trimmed V and J ends, which lost 0 bases and 3 bases, there was a span of 12 bases. CDR1 is LNHDA, CDR2 SQIVND, per germline (reference sequence). The CDR3 length is 15 residues. The CDR3 coding sequence is TGTGCCAGTAGTATAGATCCGGGACATAGCTACGAGCAGTACTTC. It translates to CASSIDPGHSYEQYF.